The 28 T cell receptor beta chains below were found in one sample sequenced in a study of blood T cell repertoires in COVID-19. Sequencing was performed with immunoSEQ multiplex PCR; in TCRdb, only in-frame clones are kept and a portion is missing. This table has more than 100,000 clones, around 84% appearing once. Sequencing input: PBMCs or T cells enriched from blood (not recorded which). The receptors shown here come from a woman in her 30s who had recovered from COVID-19.

The chain joins TRBV7-9 to TRBJ1-2; D is undetermined. The CDR3 sequence is 15 residues long. V lost 5 bases, J lost 3 bases, and 16 bases lay in between. From germline, CDR1 is SEHNR and CDR2 FQNEAQ (reference sequence). CDR3 in amino acids: CASSAHGSWDYGYTF. The CDR3 DNA sequence: TGTGCCAGCAGCGCCCACGGGAGTTGGGACTATGGCTACACCTTC.

The gene calls are TRBV7-8 and TRBJ2-7; 9 bases map to TRBD1. The CDR3 covers 15 residues. Germline CDR1 and CDR2: SGHVS and FQNEAQ. V lost 3 bases and J lost 2; bases outside the gene matches: 5. The CDR3 DNA reads TGTGCCAGCAGCTTGAGGGACAGGGTCACCTACGAGCAGTACTTC. It codes for CASSLRDRVTYEQYF.

The chain has TRBV7-8 and TRBJ2-1, with 8 bases fitting TRBD2. The CDR3 contains 14 residues. CDR1 and CDR2 from the germline V gene are SGHVS and FQNEAQ. V lost 3 bases, J lost 3 bases, and 1 base stayed unmatched. This CDR3 is CASSLGTSYNEQFF. In DNA, the CDR3 is TGTGCCAGCAGCTTGGGGACTAGCTACAATGAGCAGTTCTTC.

The rearrangement joins TRBV7-2 to TRBJ2-1; perhaps TRBD2 as D (6 bases). The germline V gene encodes CDR1 SGHTA and CDR2 FQGNSA. With 5 bases removed from V and 6 bases from J, the gap between germline ends came to 17 bases. The CDR3 extends over 15 amino acids. In nucleotides, the CDR3 is TGTGCCAGCAGCACCCTCGGAGGGAAAGTCAATGAGCAGTTCTTC. It is translated as CASSTLGGKVNEQFF. The entire variable domain, with the rest obtained from reference TRBV7-2 and TRBJ2-1, is as follows: GAGVSQSPSNKVTEKGKDVELRCDPISGHTALYWYRQSLGQGLEFLIYFQGNSAPDKSGLPSDRFSAERTGGSVSTLTIQRTQQEDSAVYLCASSTLGGKVNEQFFGPGTRLTVL.

The rearrangement links TRBV7-2 to TRBJ2-2; D might be TRBD2 (6 bases). Trimming left V 6 bases short and J 5 bases short, with 10 bases between. The CDR3 consists of 13 residues. CDR1 and CDR2 from the germline V gene are SGHTA and FQGNSA. In DNA form, the CDR3 reads TGTGCCAGCAGGTGGGGAGGTACCGGGGAGCTGTTTTTT. Translated, it gives CASRWGGTGELFF.

V is TRBV19 and J is TRBJ2-7; D possibly matches TRBD1 or TRBD2 (6 bases each). This CDR3 spans 15 amino acids. In germline, CDR1 is LNHDA, CDR2 SQIVND (reference sequence). The V end lost 8 bases, the J end lost 2 bases, and 19 bases lay between the germline ends. The CDR3: CASGIGGGGAYEQYF. Written as DNA, the CDR3 is TGTGCCAGTGGAATAGGGGGAGGCGGCGCCTACGAGCAGTACTTC.

The chain has TRBV28 and TRBJ1-1; D is perhaps TRBD1 (6 bases). The V and J ends lost 8 bases and 2 bases respectively, with 15 bases between them. Germline values: CDR1 MDHEN, CDR2 SYDVKM. This CDR3 region has 14 residues. The CDR3 DNA follows: TGTGCCAGCGTATCCGGGACACCTAACACTGAAGCTTTCTTT. Its protein product is CASVSGTPNTEAFF.

The CDR3, as DNA: TGTGCCATCAGTGAGTCAACGGACGAGCAGTACTTC. Translation: CAISESTDEQYF. The genes are TRBV10-3 and TRBJ2-7; D uncertain. Trimming left V 0 bases short and J 5 bases short, with 5 bases between. Germline V gene lookup returns CDR1 ENHRY and CDR2 SYGVKD. The CDR3 totals 12 residues.

V is TRBV30 and J is TRBJ2-2, with 8 bases aligning to TRBD2. The J segment lost 7 bases and the V segment lost 0 bases, leaving 10 bases of the junction unmatched. The CDR3 is 16 residues long. Germline values: CDR1 GTSNPN, CDR2 SVGIG (reference sequence). DNA of the CDR3: TGTGCCTGGAGTGTTGCAGCGGGAGTGGTTGGCGGGGAGCTGTTTTTT. Protein product: CAWSVAAGVVGGELFF.

The CDR3 loop is CASSEGGRFYEQYF. CDR3 coding DNA: TGTGCCAGCAGCGAAGGGGGACGTTTTTACGAGCAGTACTTC. The gene calls are TRBV7-2 and TRBJ2-7; tentatively, D is TRBD1 (6 bases). This CDR3 comprises 14 residues. The germline CDR1 and CDR2 sequences are SGHTA and FQGNSA. Trimming removed 5 bases from V and 4 bases from J, with 15 bases in between.

The V call is TRBV11-2, the J call TRBJ2-3; TRBD1 matches at 11 bases. Germline assignment: CDR1 SGHAT and CDR2 FQNNGV. Trimming at V came to 8 bases and at J to 6 bases, leaving 10 bases not matched to a gene. The CDR3 spans 15 residues. The CDR3 DNA is TGTGCCAGCGACGGGACAGGGGGATCGACGGATACGCAGTATTTT. It encodes CASDGTGGSTDTQYF.

The rearrangement joins TRBV7-3 to TRBJ1-6; D is undetermined. The CDR3 has 14 amino acids. V was pared by 0 bases and J by 10 bases, with 10 bases between. Per germline, CDR1 SGHTA and CDR2 FQGTGA. In DNA, the CDR3 is TGTGCCAGCAGCTTAACCCCTCAGGCCTCACCCCTCCACTTT. This codes for CASSLTPQASPLHF.

The chain recombines TRBV30 with TRBJ2-5; tentatively, D is TRBD2 (6 bases). V lost 1 base, J lost 5 bases, and 8 bases lay in between. CDR3 length: 12 amino acids. Germline-derived CDR1 and CDR2 are GTSNPN and SVGIG (reference sequence). CDR3 residues: CAWSGGIETQYF. As DNA, the CDR3 is TGTGCCTGGAGTGGCGGGATCGAGACCCAGTACTTC. Drawing the rest from reference TRBV30 and TRBJ2-5, the complete variable domain is SQTIHQWPATLVQPVGSPLSLECTVEGTSNPNLYWYRQAAGRGLQLLFYSVGIGQISSEVPQNLSASRPQDRQFILSSKKLLLSDSGFYLCAWSGGIETQYFGPGTRLLVL.

The rearrangement uses TRBV29-1 and TRBJ2-1, with 8 bases aligning to TRBD2. From germline, CDR1 is SQVTM and CDR2 ANQGSEA. The CDR3 is made up of 15 amino acids. Unmatched junction bases numbered 4, after V lost 1 base and J lost 2 bases. The CDR3 region has the DNA TGCAGCGTTGAAGGGGCGGGAGGCCCCTACAATGAGCAGTTCTTC. Protein product: CSVEGAGGPYNEQFF.

The rearrangement joins TRBV7-2 to TRBJ2-1; no firm D call. Germline values: CDR1 SGHTA, CDR2 FQGNSA. V was clipped by 0 bases and J by 5 bases, with 8 bases between them. This CDR3 region has 14 residues. In DNA, the CDR3 is TGTGCCAGCAGCTTAGCAACGGGTCACAATGAGCAGTTCTTC. Its translation is CASSLATGHNEQFF.

The V and J genes are TRBV6-6 and TRBJ1-1; no clear D. Trimming shortened V by 6 bases and J by 1 base, and 12 bases separated the two germline ends. The germline gives CDR1 MNHNY, CDR2 SVGAGI (reference sequence). The length of the CDR3 is 14 residues. The CDR3 is CASRMAGANTEAFF. In DNA, the CDR3 is TGTGCCAGCAGGATGGCCGGAGCGAACACTGAAGCTTTCTTT.

This clone came up a few times. The gene calls are TRBV30 and TRBJ1-2, with D perhaps matching TRBD1 (6 bases). The germline gives CDR1 GTSNPN, CDR2 SVGIG (reference sequence). The CDR3 length is 14 residues. V was trimmed by 1 base and J by 8 bases, leaving 17 bases between them. The DNA of the CDR3 is TGTGCCTGGAGTGGGGGCAGGGGCCTTGGGGGCTACACCTTC. The encoded protein is CAWSGGRGLGGYTF. Variable domain in full (rest from reference TRBV30 and TRBJ1-2): SQTIHQWPATLVQPVGSPLSLECTVEGTSNPNLYWYRQAAGRGLQLLFYSVGIGQISSEVPQNLSASRPQDRQFILSSKKLLLSDSGFYLCAWSGGRGLGGYTFGSGTRLTVV.

The chain uses TRBV6-4 and TRBJ2-3; the D gene is possibly TRBD2 (5 bases). CDR3 size: 14 residues. CDR1 is MRHNA, CDR2 SNTAGT, per germline. Between the trimmed V and J ends, which lost 4 bases and 2 bases, there was a span of 10 bases. The CDR3 region has the DNA TGTGCCAGCAGTGCGGGAAGAACCACAGATACGCAGTATTTT. Its translation is CASSAGRTTDTQYF.

The gene calls are TRBV28 and TRBJ1-2; D remains unclear. This CDR3 contains 11 residues. Trimming removed 8 bases from V and 2 bases from J, with 6 bases in between. Germline CDR1 and CDR2: MDHEN and SYDVKM. The CDR3 nucleotides read TGTGCCAGCTGTCAGAACTATGGCTACACCTTC. Amino acid sequence: CASCQNYGYTF.

The rearrangement joins TRBV5-1 to TRBJ2-3, with D perhaps matching TRBD2 (5 bases). CDR3 length: 13 residues. In germline, CDR1 is SGHRS, CDR2 YFSETQ. V dropped 5 bases and J dropped 3 bases, with 10 bases sitting between them. The CDR3 sequence is CASRPSSTDTQYF. CDR3 sequence (DNA): TGCGCCAGCAGGCCTAGCTCGACAGATACGCAGTATTTT.

The genes are TRBV7-2 and TRBJ1-4; no clear D. CDR3 length equals 15 residues. Germline V gene sequence: CDR1 SGHTA, CDR2 FQGNSA. Trimming took off 1 base at V and 8 bases at J, with 14 bases between the two ends. CDR3 sequence: CASSLEWRGGEKLFF. CDR3 sequence (DNA): TGTGCCAGCAGCTTAGAGTGGCGGGGTGGGGAAAAACTGTTTTTT.

J is TRBJ1-2 and V is TRBV30; TRBD1 matches 7 bases. Germline CDR1 GTSNPN, CDR2 SVGIG (reference sequence). With V trimmed by 7 bases and J by 4 bases, 3 bases remained unmatched. The CDR3 has 11 residues. CDR3 nucleotides: TGTGCCTTCGGGACAGCCTATGGCTACACCTTC. It yields the protein CAFGTAYGYTF. The full variable domain, its missing parts supplied by reference TRBV30 and TRBJ1-2, is SQTIHQWPATLVQPVGSPLSLECTVEGTSNPNLYWYRQAAGRGLQLLFYSVGIGQISSEVPQNLSASRPQDRQFILSSKKLLLSDSGFYLCAFGTAYGYTFGSGTRLTVV.

V and J are TRBV7-9 and TRBJ1-4; possibly TRBD1 for D (5 bases). Germline V gene sequence: CDR1 SEHNR, CDR2 FQNEAQ (reference sequence). V lost 5 bases to trimming and J lost 4 bases, with 8 bases between them. This CDR3 region has 13 residues. CDR3: CASSRDGNEKLFF. The CDR3 DNA follows: TGTGCCAGCAGCAGGGACGGTAATGAAAAACTGTTTTTT.

The J gene is TRBJ2-3, the V gene TRBV9, with TRBD1 as a possible D gene (6 bases). Looked up from germline, CDR1 is SGDLS and CDR2 is YYNGEE. The CDR3 totals 14 residues. V was shortened by 2 bases and J by 4 bases, with 11 bases between the two germline ends. CDR3 amino acids: CASSVRTAPDTQYF. The DNA of the CDR3 is TGTGCCAGCAGCGTCAGGACAGCCCCAGATACGCAGTATTTT.

This rearrangement joins TRBV4-2 to TRBJ2-7, with D possibly TRBD2 on 6 matching bases. Germline V lookup: CDR1 LGHNA, CDR2 YNFKEQ. The CDR3 is 14 residues long. V dropped 0 bases and J dropped 4 bases, with 10 bases sitting between them. CDR3 nucleotide sequence: TGTGCCAGCAGCCAAGATCCGGGGGAATACGAGCAGTACTTC. It encodes CASSQDPGEYEQYF.

V is TRBV12-2 and J is TRBJ1-2. TRBV12-2 is a pseudogene. This CDR3 spans 16 amino acids. This chain's CDR3 is CASRSPRGREVGGYTF. The CDR3 DNA is TGTGCAAGTCGCTCCCCTAGAGGCAGGGAGGTCGGTGGCTACACCTTC.

The chain joins TRBV2 to TRBJ1-2; perhaps TRBD1 as D (6 bases). Trimming took 7 bases from V and 4 from J, leaving 10 bases between them. Per germline, CDR1 SNHLY and CDR2 FYNNEI. The CDR3 is made up of 12 amino acids. In DNA, the CDR3 is TGTGCCAGCACGGGGGGGGCCTATGGCTACACCTTC. Its protein is CASTGGAYGYTF.

A remark on this clone: The sample carries other DNA sequences with the same CDR3. The genes are TRBV18 and TRBJ2-7, with 10 positions matching TRBD2. V lost 0 bases, J lost 1 base, and 0 bases stayed unmatched. The CDR3 is made up of 15 amino acids. Germline V gene data show CDR1 as KGHSH and CDR2 as LQKENI. CDR3 coding DNA: TGTGCCAGCTCACCACCGACTAGCGGGTCCTACGAGCAGTACTTC. This gives the protein CASSPPTSGSYEQYF.